Presented here are 22 T cell receptor beta chains from one specimen sequenced in a study of T cell responses to AZD1222 COVID-19 vaccine. Profiling relied on immunoSEQ multiplex PCR, and the TCRdb table lists in-frame clones only, not all of them. This table has around 100,000 clones, 85% to 90% appearing once. The sample here was peripheral blood, taken on day 0 of AZD1222 vaccination. The receptors here all came from an adult in good health.

The J gene is TRBJ1-2, the V gene TRBV7-8; maybe TRBD1 (6 bases). Germline V gene data show CDR1 as SGHVS and CDR2 as FQNEAQ. V lost 0 bases to trimming and J lost 5 bases, with 16 bases between them. This CDR3 has 16 residues. The CDR3 protein is CASSLAPSGGGYGYTF. DNA of the CDR3: TGTGCCAGCAGCTTAGCACCCTCGGGGGGCGGGTATGGCTACACCTTC.

V gene TRBV19 combines with J gene TRBJ2-7; weak D call: TRBD2 (6 bases). The CDR3 length is 15 residues. The germline CDR1 and CDR2 sequences are LNHDA and SQIVND (reference sequence). Trimming stripped 6 bases from V and 2 bases from J, with 17 bases between. CDR3 residues: CASSHPGDRAYEQYF. Written as DNA, the CDR3 is TGTGCCAGTAGCCATCCGGGGGATAGGGCCTACGAGCAGTACTTC.

J is TRBJ1-3 and V is TRBV18; D uncertain. The V gene's germline CDR1 is KGHSH and CDR2 LQKENI. V was shortened by 3 bases and J by 2 bases, with 5 bases between the two germline ends. The CDR3 consists of 13 residues. The CDR3, as DNA: TGTGCCAGCTCACCCCTTCCTGGAAACACCATATATTTT. Its translation is CASSPLPGNTIYF.

This clone was counted once. The chain carries TRBV7-9 and TRBJ2-7; weak D call: TRBD1 (5 bases). The CDR3 has 12 residues. The V gene's germline CDR1 is SEHNR and CDR2 FQNEAQ (reference sequence). The germline V and J ends were trimmed by 5 bases and 4 bases, with 9 bases remaining between them. For the CDR3, the DNA is TGTGCCAGCAGCGCGACAGTGTACGAGCAGTACTTC. This gives the protein CASSATVYEQYF.

The chain employs TRBV7-9 and TRBJ1-1, with TRBD1 identical over 7 bases. The J segment lost 3 bases and the V segment lost 6 bases, leaving 19 bases of the junction unmatched. Germline V CDR1 and CDR2: SEHNR, FQNEAQ (reference sequence). The CDR3 sequence is 18 residues long. CDR3 residues: CASRASIGGAGWYTEAFF. For the CDR3, the DNA is TGTGCCAGCAGAGCCTCCATAGGGGGCGCGGGGTGGTACACTGAAGCTTTCTTT.

This clone appeared once. The chain has TRBV1 and TRBJ2-4. TRBV1 is noted as a pseudogene. The CDR3 covers 15 residues. The CDR3 loop reads CTSSRLKLAKNIQYF. The CDR3 DNA follows: TGCACCAGCAGCCGGCTAAAGCTAGCCAAAAACATTCAGTACTTC.

The J gene is TRBJ2-1, the V gene TRBV5-1, with TRBD2 identical over 8 bases. Germline V CDR1 and CDR2: SGHRS, YFSETQ. Trimming removed 1 base from V and 3 bases from J; junction bases left unmatched: 9. The CDR3 runs to 17 residues. CDR3 residues: CASSLYPASGFYNEQFF. CDR3 nucleotides: TGCGCCAGCAGCTTGTATCCGGCTAGCGGGTTCTACAATGAGCAGTTCTTC.

V and J are TRBV7-9 and TRBJ2-3; maybe TRBD1 (6 bases). V lost 5 bases, J lost 1 base, and 13 bases lay in between. The CDR3 covers 15 residues. CDR1 and CDR2 from the germline V gene are SEHNR and FQNEAQ (reference sequence). CDR3 residues: CASSTSEGGTDTQYF. In nucleotides, the CDR3 is TGTGCCAGCAGCACAAGCGAGGGGGGCACAGATACGCAGTATTTT.

The gene calls are TRBV19 and TRBJ1-5; D not certain. Trimming cost V 7 bases and J 0 bases, with 10 bases left between them. There are 14 residues in the CDR3. Per the germline V gene, CDR1 is LNHDA and CDR2 is SQIVND (reference sequence). In nucleotides, the CDR3 is TGTGCCAGTAAGGACTACAATAGCAATCAGCCCCAGCATTTT. This gives the protein CASKDYNSNQPQHF.

The V and J genes are TRBV6-1 and TRBJ1-5, with unresolved D. The CDR3 has 13 residues. Germline CDR1 and CDR2: MNHNS and SASEGT. Trimming cost V 1 base and J 7 bases, with 8 bases left between them. CDR3 sequence reads: CASSEVFGQPQHF. The CDR3 DNA follows: TGTGCCAGCAGTGAAGTATTCGGGCAGCCCCAGCATTTT.

The V gene is TRBV7-9, the J gene TRBJ2-1, with D unresolved. The V gene's germline CDR1 is SEHNR and CDR2 FQNEAQ (reference sequence). The CDR3 sequence is 14 residues long. Trimming took off 2 bases at V and 0 bases at J, with 5 bases between the two ends. CDR3 nucleotides: TGTGCCAGCAGCTTAATTGACTCCTACAATGAGCAGTTCTTC. It yields the protein CASSLIDSYNEQFF.

CDR3 loop: CASSQVDSYNEQFF. The CDR3 DNA is TGTGCCAGCAGCCAAGTTGACTCCTACAATGAGCAGTTCTTC. This sequence joins TRBV3-1 (or the pseudogene TRBV3-2) and TRBJ2-1; D remains ambiguous. V lost 1 base to trimming and J lost 0 bases, with 4 bases between them. CDR3 length equals 14 residues. Looked up from germline, CDR1 is LGHDT and CDR2 is YNNKEL (reference sequence).

The chain couples TRBV28 to TRBJ2-1; perhaps TRBD1 as D (5 bases). V lost 6 bases and J lost 0, with 12 bases in between. This CDR3 contains 15 residues. Per the germline V gene, CDR1 is MDHEN and CDR2 is SYDVKM. In nucleotides, the CDR3 is TGTGCCAGCAGCGAACAGGTTACCTCCTACAATGAGCAGTTCTTC. Translated: CASSEQVTSYNEQFF.

The chain recombines TRBV4-1 with TRBJ1-4; TRBD1 might be the D (5 bases). Germline V gene data show CDR1 as MGHRA and CDR2 as YSYEKL. The length of the CDR3 is 14 residues. V lost 9 bases, J lost 4 bases, and 15 bases lay in between. CDR3 sequence (DNA): TGCGCCAGTAAAGGGACTTTAATTAATGAAAAACTGTTTTTT. Encoded protein: CASKGTLINEKLFF.

The rearrangement uses TRBV9 and TRBJ1-1; the match to TRBD1 covers 9 bases. The CDR3 runs to 19 residues. Germline V gene sequence: CDR1 SGDLS, CDR2 YYNGEE. The J segment lost 4 bases and the V segment lost 0 bases, leaving 16 bases of the junction unmatched. Here the CDR3 DNA reads TGTGCCAGCAGCGTAGCAACCGGGACAGGGAGTGTCTTGGGCACTGAAGCTTTCTTT. This translates into CASSVATGTGSVLGTEAFF.

CDR3 in amino acids: CASSLRTEAFF. As DNA, the CDR3 is TGTGCCAGCAGTCTTAGGACTGAAGCTTTCTTT. The V gene is TRBV3-1 (or the pseudogene TRBV3-2), the J gene TRBJ1-1; no reliable D call. Trimming shortened V by 6 bases and J by 5 bases, and 7 bases separated the two germline ends. Germline CDR1 LGHDT, CDR2 YNNKEL (reference sequence). The CDR3 totals 11 residues.

This chain uses TRBV6-6 with TRBJ2-2; 12 positions match TRBD2. With 5 bases clipped from V and 3 bases from J, the junction kept 4 bases outside the gene matches. The CDR3 totals 16 residues. Germline V gene data show CDR1 as MNHNY and CDR2 as SVGAGI (reference sequence). The CDR3 spells CASSRRLAGDTGELFF. The CDR3, as DNA: TGTGCCAGCAGTCGACGACTAGCGGGAGACACCGGGGAGCTGTTTTTT.

DNA of the CDR3: TGTGCCAGCAGCCCTTCAGGGACAGGAAATCAGCCCCAGCATTTT. Translated, it gives CASSPSGTGNQPQHF. This chain uses TRBV3-1 (or the pseudogene TRBV3-2) with TRBJ1-5; 8 bases align to TRBD1. Germline CDR1 is LGHDT and CDR2 is YNNKEL (reference sequence). The CDR3 loop spans 15 amino acids. V shed 4 bases and J 4 bases; nucleotides not matched to a gene: 6.

The chain joins TRBV28 to TRBJ2-1, with 10 positions matching TRBD2. CDR1 is MDHEN and CDR2 is SYDVKM in the germline V gene. This CDR3 is 15 amino acids long. V was clipped by 8 bases and J by 10 bases; unmatched bases: 14. The CDR3 DNA sequence: TGTGCCAGCTCCTTGGGGTCTAGCGGGAGAAGGGAGCAGTTCTTC. Amino acids: CASSLGSSGRREQFF.

This clone was observed a handful of times. The V call is TRBV6-5, the J call TRBJ1-4; tentative D call: TRBD1 (5 bases). The CDR3 runs to 14 residues. V dropped 4 bases and J dropped 4 bases, with 10 bases sitting between them. CDR1 is MNHEY and CDR2 is SVGAGI in the germline V gene. CDR3 residues: CASSSSGHNEKLFF. The CDR3 nucleotides are TGTGCCAGCAGTTCCTCAGGGCATAATGAAAAACTGTTTTTT.

The chain combines TRBV12-3 or TRBV12-4 with TRBJ1-2; 10 bases map to TRBD1. This CDR3 spans 12 amino acids. Trimming removed 6 bases from V and 8 bases from J; junction bases left unmatched: 3. For the CDR3, the DNA is TGTGCCAGCAGCCAGGACAGGGGGGGCTACACCTTC. It codes for CASSQDRGGYTF.

This chain connects TRBV11-2 to TRBJ1-2, with D hard to call. CDR3 length: 11 amino acids. CDR1 SGHAT and CDR2 FQNNGV come from the germline V gene. V gave up 5 bases and J gave up 14 bases, with 15 bases separating them. In DNA, the CDR3 is TGTGCCAGCAGCCCGGTGGAGGTCCCAACCTTC. Translated, it gives CASSPVEVPTF.